This T cell receptor (beta chain) stems from a study of cytomegalovirus exposure and HLA in healthy donors. Amplification used 60 Vbeta primers and 13 Jbeta primers. TCRdb's table, derived via immunoSEQ multiplex PCR, lists solely in-frame clones and lacks some. The sample comprises 90,000 to 100,000 clones, 70% to 80% of which are singletons, and around 7.2% rests with the top ten. Trimming shortened V by 9 bases and J by 2 bases, and 10 bases separated the two germline ends. From germline, CDR1 is MDHEN and CDR2 SYDVKM. The CDR3 is 12 residues long. Points on this clone: Its antigen remains unidentified.

Study conclusions and caveats: Three chains tied to CMV proved CMV antigen-specific in vitro. A previous analysis found most TCR beta V segments productive roughly 87% or roughly 30% of the time. Reports state that TCR beta sequences accurately predicted most subjects' HLA-A and HLA-B alleles.

This clonotype was obtained from a female donor in good health and CMV-seronegative. The chain couples TRBV28 to TRBJ1-1; unclear D gene. Sequenced material: PBMCs. For the CDR3, the DNA is TGTGCCAGTCTAACAGCCAACACTGAAGCTTTCTTT. Protein sequence: CASLTANTEAFF.